This T cell receptor beta chain was identified in a study of blood T cell repertoires in COVID-19. The germline V gene has CDR1 SQVTM and CDR2 ANQGSEA. Trimming took off 8 bases at V and 6 bases at J, with 19 bases between the two ends. This CDR3 is built from 13 residues. Assay: immunoSEQ multiplex PCR; the TCRdb copy retains only in-frame clones and omits some. The table shows 30,000 to 40,000 clones, with 75% to 90% occurring only once. This clone has only one observation. Sequenced material: peripheral blood. V gene TRBV29-1 combines with J gene TRBJ1-2; D is perhaps TRBD1 (5 bases). The sequence came from a human donor with acute or convalescent COVID-19. The donor label of this sample is uncertain. For the CDR3, the DNA is TGCAGCACCCGACAGCCTAACCTCAATGGCTACACCTTC. Its translation is CSTRQPNLNGYTF.